This T cell receptor beta chain was sequenced during a study of blood T cell repertoires in COVID-19. The V gene's germline CDR1 is SGHAT and CDR2 FQNNGV. Trimming pared 2 bases from V and 2 bases from J, leaving 10 bases between. The CDR3 has 15 amino acids. Those enrolled, adults aged 18 to 89 years, came from some 25 US areas. Exposed volunteers were people who met a COVID-19 case within 2 weeks before study entry. Per the authors' pipeline: By means of reference gene primer amplification, nucleated cell counts were estimated. Sequencing was performed with immunoSEQ multiplex PCR; in TCRdb, only in-frame clones are kept and a portion is missing. That table gives V, J and clone size, and the DNA gave D and trimming. The table includes under 200,000 clones, about four fifths detected once.

This sequence joins TRBV11-2 and TRBJ1-3, with D unresolved. The sequenced material came from PBMCs or T cells enriched from blood (not recorded which). The sequence was collected from a woman aged 25 to 39 who had been exposed to COVID-19. The CDR3 is CASSLSAGPGNTIYF. CDR3 coding DNA: TGTGCCAGCAGCTTAAGTGCTGGCCCTGGAAACACCATATATTTT. Supplemented by reference TRBV11-2 and TRBJ1-3, the full variable domain reads EAGVAQSPRYKIIEKRQSVAFWCNPISGHATLYWYQQILGQGPKLLIQFQNNGVVDDSQLPKDRFSAERLKGVDSTLKIQPAKLEDSAVYLCASSLSAGPGNTIYFGEGSWLTVV.